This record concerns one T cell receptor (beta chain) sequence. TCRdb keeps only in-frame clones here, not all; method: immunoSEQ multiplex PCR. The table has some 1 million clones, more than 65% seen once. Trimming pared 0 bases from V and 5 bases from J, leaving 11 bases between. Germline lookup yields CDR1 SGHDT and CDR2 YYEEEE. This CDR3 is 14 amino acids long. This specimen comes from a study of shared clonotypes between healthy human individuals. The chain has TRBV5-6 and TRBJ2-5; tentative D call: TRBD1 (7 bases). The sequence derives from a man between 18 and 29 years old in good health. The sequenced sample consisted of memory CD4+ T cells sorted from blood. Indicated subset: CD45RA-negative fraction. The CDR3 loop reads CASSLEGAGETQYF. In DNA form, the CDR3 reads TGTGCCAGCAGCTTGGAGGGGGCGGGGGAGACCCAGTACTTC.